The 19 T cell receptor beta chains below all came from one sample that was sequenced in a study of tissue T cells after allogeneic stem cell transplantation (dated by TCRdb to 2021 to 2024). The sample's time point, from its label and the paper: mouse harvest day 7 after allogeneic transplant. Mouse grafts combined 10^7 T-cell-depleted bone marrow cells with 10^6 splenic CD5+ T cells, given via tail vein injection. Libraries were prepared through the immunoSEQ multiplex PCR assay. TCRdb provides this immuneACCESS table in a form limited to in-frame rearrangements. Some clones are lacking; in checked studies, under half of them reflect an unresolved V gene, and why the rest are absent is not known. This sample lists about 11,000 clones; more than 30% were detected once. The ten largest clones add up to 1.5% to 2% of the sample. Sequencing used skin. The receptor set was obtained from a female BALB/c mouse given C57BL/6 T cells with graft-versus-host disease after an allogeneic hematopoietic cell transplant.

With regard to this clone: The listed genes are named as in mouse. The sequence runs out 1 residue before the end of the CDR3; the remainder is reconstructed from the germline J gene. The J gene is TRBJ2-1, the V gene TRBV26; D not resolved. Trimming pared 2 bases from V and 6 bases from J, leaving 8 bases between. The CDR3 covers 13 residues. Germline V lookup: CDR1 KGHPV, CDR2 FQNQEV (reference sequence). CDR3 DNA, as far as it was read: TGTGCCAGCAGTCTGGGGGTGGGTGCTGAGCAGTTC. It codes for CASSLGVGAEQF. The CDR3 in its entirety is CASSLGVGAEQFF.

As concerns this clone: Gene names follow the mouse nomenclature. With the read ending 1 residue before the CDR3 end, the germline J gene is used to fill in that end. At the DNA level, this CDR3 is encoded by other sequences in the same sample as well. The J gene is TRBJ2-3, the V gene TRBV26; D call uncertain. Trimming pared 2 bases from V and 0 bases from J, leaving 6 bases between. This CDR3 is built from 14 residues. CDR1 is KGHPV, CDR2 FQNQEV, per germline (reference sequence). The CDR3 bases that were read are TGTGCCAGCAGTCTGCAGACTAGTGCAGAAACGCTGTAT. Encoded protein: CASSLQTSAETLY. The full CDR3 sequence reads CASSLQTSAETLYF.

This clone was picked up a small number of times. Gene names refer to mouse genes. The sequenced fragment ends 1 residue before the CDR3 boundary, so the rest is inferred from the germline J gene. V usage is TRBV13-1 and J usage is TRBJ2-7; TRBD1 aligns across 9 bases. V dropped 3 bases and J dropped 7; count of bases not matched to a gene: 5. This CDR3 is 13 amino acids long. Germline CDR1 and CDR2: NSHNY and SYGAGN. CDR3 DNA (partial): TGTGCCAGCAGTGTACAGGGGGCAGGGGAACAGTAC. Translated, it gives CASSVQGAGEQY. The CDR3 as a whole reads CASSVQGAGEQYF.

This clone was counted only a few times. Mouse gene names apply. The CDR3 extends 1 residue past the end of the read, so its final part is completed from the germline J gene. The chain carries TRBV26 and TRBJ2-7; TRBD1 is a possible D gene (7 bases). Germline V gene data show CDR1 as KGHPV and CDR2 as FQNQEV (reference sequence). V gave up 4 bases and J gave up 3 bases, with 10 bases separating them. The CDR3 extends over 13 amino acids. Partial CDR3 DNA: TGTGCCAGCAGTCAGGGGGCGGACTATGAACAGTAC. Residues: CASSQGADYEQY. The CDR3, in full, reads CASSQGADYEQYF. The complete variable domain, with remaining parts taken from reference TRBV26 and TRBJ2-7, reads NSKVIQTPRYLVKGQGQKAKMRCIPEKGHPVVFWYQQNKNNEFKFLINFQNQEVLQQIDMTEKRFSAECPSNSPCSLEIQSSEAGDSALYLCASSQGADYEQYFGPGTRLTVL.

About this clone: Gene labels here are mouse ones. The CDR3 here is CASSLGGADTQYF. Partial CDR3 DNA: TGTGCCAGCAGTCTGGGGGGCGCAGACACCCAGTAC. V and J are TRBV26 and TRBJ2-5; the D gene could be TRBD1 or TRBD2 (6 bases each). The read is 1 residue too short to cover the CDR3 end, so that end is filled in from the germline J gene. V was pared by 2 bases and J by 5 bases, with 8 bases between. The CDR3 is 13 amino acids. CDR1 and CDR2 (germline): KGHPV, FQNQEV (reference sequence).

A note on this clone: Germline and genes here are mouse. Read sequence stops 1 residue before the CDR3 end, and the germline J gene provides the missing end. The chain carries TRBV23 and TRBJ2-4; the table's D call, TRBD1, has no DNA check behind it. CDR1 is KGHTA and CDR2 is FQNQQP in the germline V gene. CDR3 length equals 15 residues. The sequenced CDR3 bases are TGCTCCAGCAGTGGGACAGGGATTGGTCAAAACACCTTGTAC. This encodes CSSSGTGIGQNTLY. The entire CDR3 sequence reads CSSSGTGIGQNTLYF.

Remarks on this clone: Mouse gene names and germline throughout. With the read ending 1 residue before the CDR3 end, the germline J gene is used to fill in that end. The chain uses TRBV5 and TRBJ2-5, with D perhaps matching TRBD1 or TRBD2 (5 bases each). This CDR3 is 15 amino acids long. Looked up from germline, CDR1 is LGHNA and CDR2 is YNLKQL (reference sequence). Trimming took 2 bases from V and 2 from J, leaving 11 bases between them. Incomplete CDR3 DNA: TGTGCCAGCAGCCAACGGGGCGCAGGCCAAGACACCCAGTAC. Protein sequence: CASSQRGAGQDTQY. The whole CDR3 protein reads CASSQRGAGQDTQYF.

Comments on this clone: Mouse names are used for the genes. The CDR3 extends 1 residue past the end of the read, so its final part is completed from the germline J gene. The rearrangement joins TRBV13-2 to TRBJ2-3, with 9 bases aligning to TRBD2. Trimming took 5 bases from V and 1 from J; bases not matched to a gene: 8. The CDR3 covers 16 residues. CDR1 is NNHNN and CDR2 is SYGAGS in the germline V gene (reference sequence). The sequenced CDR3 bases are TGTGCCAGCGGGGAGTGGGGGGGCGCCGGTGCAGAAACGCTGTAT. This encodes CASGEWGGAGAETLY. The entire CDR3 reads CASGEWGGAGAETLYF.

The sample holds a few counts of this clone. All gene names here are mouse names. Read data end 1 residue before the CDR3 end; the end is taken from the germline J gene. This chain connects TRBV2 to TRBJ2-3, with 11 bases aligning to TRBD2. The germline gives CDR1 LGHNA, CDR2 YSYQKL. This CDR3 is 18 amino acids long. V shed 2 bases and J 0 bases; nucleotides not matched to a gene: 7. CDR3 DNA (partial): TGTGCCAGCAGCCAATTTGGGACTGGGGGTCTTAGTGCAGAAACGCTGTAT. It yields the protein CASSQFGTGGLSAETLY. The complete CDR3 reads CASSQFGTGGLSAETLYF.

With respect to this clone: Each gene name is a mouse one. The sequenced fragment ends 1 residue before the CDR3 boundary, so the rest is inferred from the germline J gene. This chain links TRBV20 with TRBJ2-3; 9 bases align to TRBD2. This CDR3 is built from 13 residues. V lost 2 bases to trimming and J lost 6 bases; unmatched junction nucleotides: 3. From germline, CDR1 is GFQATS and CDR2 STVNSAI. The CDR3 bases that were read are TGTGGTGCTAGGAGTTGGGGGGGCGAAACGCTGTAT. It encodes CGARSWGGETLY. The full CDR3 protein is CGARSWGGETLYF.

Of note for this clone: The listed genes are named as in mouse. Sequencing ends 1 residue short of the CDR3 end; the germline J gene provides the rest. This chain joins TRBV26 and TRBJ2-2; 7 positions agree with TRBD1. The ends lost 7 bases at V and 0 bases at J; junction bases unmatched: 5. This CDR3 is built from 15 residues. Looked up from germline, CDR1 is KGHPV and CDR2 is FQNQEV (reference sequence). CDR3 loop: CASTPGTANTGQLYF. CDR3 DNA, as far as it was read: TGTGCCAGCACCCCCGGGACAGCAAACACCGGGCAGCTCTAC.

About this clone: Gene names and germline match the mouse. The read finishes 1 residue shy of the CDR3 end, and the germline J gene is used to complete it. The chain joins TRBV26 to TRBJ1-3, with a weak D call TRBD1 (5 bases). CDR1 and CDR2 from the germline V gene are KGHPV and FQNQEV (reference sequence). The CDR3 covers 14 residues. Between the trimmed V and J ends, which lost 5 bases and 0 bases, there was a span of 8 bases. Incomplete CDR3 DNA: TGTGCCAGCAGTTCGGACATTTCTGGAAATACGCTCTAT. Residues: CASSSDISGNTLY. From start to end, the CDR3 is CASSSDISGNTLYF.

There are a few counts of this clone. The genes and germline here are from mouse. The CDR3 end falls 1 residue outside the read, so it is completed with the germline J gene. The chain recombines TRBV26 with TRBJ1-1, with D possibly TRBD1 on 5 matching bases. The V and J ends lost 4 bases and 1 base respectively, with 7 bases between them. The germline gives CDR1 KGHPV, CDR2 FQNQEV (reference sequence). The CDR3 length is 13 residues. CDR3 region: CASSPGRNTEVFF. The CDR3 bases that were read are TGTGCCAGCAGTCCAGGGAGGAACACAGAAGTCTTC.

About this clone itself: Any gene name here is a mouse gene name. The read ends 1 residue early relative to the CDR3; the germline J gene fills the gap. This rearrangement joins TRBV13-3 to TRBJ1-5; no clear D. This CDR3 has 12 residues. Germline CDR1 NNHDY, CDR2 SYVADS. Between the trimmed V and J ends, which lost 2 bases and 1 base, there was a span of 1 base. The covered CDR3 bases are TGTGCCAGCAGTGAGAACAACCAGGCTCCGCTT. It translates to CASSENNQAPL. The whole CDR3 reads CASSENNQAPLF.

This clone ranks as medium-sized. The gene names given are mouse names. The CDR3 end is not reached by the read, which stops 1 residue before it; the germline J gene fills it in. The rearrangement links TRBV24 to TRBJ2-1, with D unresolved. V was cut by 0 bases and J by 1 base, with 1 base left in between. The CDR3 covers 13 residues. Looked up from germline, CDR1 is KGHTA and CDR2 is FRNEEI. The CDR3 DNA, read in part, is TGTGCCAGCAGTCTGTACAACTATGCTGAGCAGTTC. Translating gives CASSLYNYAEQF. The CDR3 as a whole reads CASSLYNYAEQFF.

This clone is labeled as medium-sized (0.01 to 0.1%). Germline and genes here are mouse. This CDR3 is CASSPGSSNQAPLF. CDR3 DNA (partial): TGTGCAAGCAGCCCGGGATCGAGCAACCAGGCTCCGCTT. The chain combines TRBV16 with TRBJ1-5; D is unclear. The read comes to an end 1 residue before the CDR3 does, leaving the germline J gene to fill in the end. Trimming stripped 5 bases from V and 3 bases from J, with 11 bases between. Germline CDR1 is SGHSA and CDR2 is FRNQAP. The CDR3 consists of 14 residues.

Worth noting for this clone: Any gene name here is a mouse gene name. The sequence runs out 1 residue before the end of the CDR3; the remainder is reconstructed from the germline J gene. The chain links TRBV12-1 to TRBJ2-1; 11 nucleotides match TRBD2. Germline loops: CDR1 SGHSN, CDR2 HYEKVE. This CDR3 spans 15 amino acids. The V segment lost 2 bases and the J segment 3 bases; nucleotides outside the gene matches: 2. CDR3 loop: CASSPGLGGYAEQFF. Partial CDR3 DNA: TGTGCCAGCTCTCCTGGACTGGGGGGCTATGCTGAGCAGTTC.

Details on this clone: These gene names are mouse names. From the germline J gene comes the end of the CDR3, since the read stops 1 residue before it. The chain has TRBV13-1 and TRBJ1-1; a weak D match, TRBD1 (5 bases). Germline CDR1 and CDR2: NSHNY and SYGAGN. This CDR3 comprises 13 residues. The V gene lost 3 bases and the J gene lost 0 bases, with 6 bases spanning the gap. CDR3 residues: CASSGGTNTEVFF. The sequenced part of the CDR3 DNA is TGTGCCAGCAGTGGGGGGACAAACACAGAAGTCTTC.

Comments on this clone: Genes here carry mouse names. The read stops 1 residue short of the end of the CDR3; the missing end is completed from the germline J gene. The chain combines TRBV2 with TRBJ2-5; 12 positions match TRBD2. The CDR3 runs to 15 residues. Germline V CDR1 and CDR2: LGHNA, YSYQKL. V lost 3 bases, J lost 4 bases, and 2 bases stayed unmatched. The CDR3 reads CASSQDWGGEDTQYF. The part of the CDR3 DNA that was read is TGTGCCAGCAGCCAGGACTGGGGGGGTGAAGACACCCAGTAC.